This is a list of T cell receptor beta chains from one sample in a study of T-cell reconstitution after alpha-beta-depleted transplantation in children. TCRdb called the PCR reads again in MiXCR, with one record for every CDR3 protein. The sample holds a few hundred thousand distinct CDR3 sequences, about 17% seen once. Here the sequenced sample was PBMCs from the stem cell graft donor, taken from the stem cell graft. The source of these receptors is a human donor who donated a stem cell graft to a child with acute lymphoblastic leukemia. Each CDR3 is given with its conserved first and last residue. The D gene is left open where the match is weak. Not every row has a clone size; where given, it reads once, few, many or a size class.

CDR3 protein: CASSLRWTGAYEQYF
CDR3 DNA: TGTGCCAGCAGCTTACGTTGGACAGGGGCCTACGAGCAGTACTTC
V gene: TRBV5-5
D gene: TRBD1
clone size: few
J gene: TRBJ2-7

CDR3 protein: CASSLALLNEQFF
CDR3 DNA: TGCGCCAGCAGCTTGGCCCTGCTTAATGAGCAGTTCTTC
V gene: TRBV5-1
D gene: .
clone size: few
J gene: TRBJ2-1

CDR3 protein: CASSLRDLPGNEQFF
CDR3 DNA: TGTGCCAGCAGCCTCCGGGACCTACCAGGCAATGAGCAGTTCTTC
V gene: TRBV12-3/TRBV12-4
D gene: .
clone size: .
J gene: TRBJ2-1

CDR3 protein: CASSYSGGSPSYNEQFF
CDR3 DNA: TGTGCCAGCAGTTACAGTGGCGGGAGCCCCTCCTACAATGAGCAGTTCTTC
V gene: TRBV6-5
D gene: TRBD2
clone size: few
J gene: TRBJ2-1

CDR3 protein: CSVDPAGSGEAFF
CDR3 DNA: TGCAGCGTTGATCCGGCAGGGTCTGGTGAAGCTTTCTTT
V gene: TRBV29-1
D gene: .
clone size: .
J gene: TRBJ1-1

CDR3 protein: CAISESGQATYNEQFF
CDR3 DNA: TGTGCCATCAGTGAGTCGGGACAGGCTACCTACAATGAGCAGTTCTTC
V gene: TRBV10-3
D gene: TRBD1
clone size: .
J gene: TRBJ2-1

CDR3 protein: CASSPPAGGARNIQYF
CDR3 DNA: TGTGCCAGCAGCCCACCCGCGGGGGGTGCGAGAAACATTCAGTACTTC
V gene: TRBV7-9
D gene: TRBD2
clone size: .
J gene: TRBJ2-4

CDR3 protein: CASREEGIGGNSPLHF
CDR3 DNA: TGTGCCAGCCGCGAGGAGGGAATCGGTGGAAATTCACCCCTCCACTTT
V gene: TRBV27
D gene: .
clone size: few
J gene: TRBJ1-6

CDR3 protein: CAPTTTGELFF
CDR3 DNA: TGTGCCCCCACCACGACCGGGGAGCTGTTTTTT
V gene: TRBV6-2/TRBV6-3
D gene: .
clone size: .
J gene: TRBJ2-2

CDR3 protein: CSVGELRWQFF
CDR3 DNA: TGCAGTGTAGGGGAACTGAGATGGCAGTTCTTC
V gene: TRBV20-1
D gene: .
clone size: few
J gene: TRBJ2-1

CDR3 protein: CASNPVGDPYNSPLHF
CDR3 DNA: TGTGCCAGCAACCCTGTGGGGGACCCCTATAATTCACCCCTCCACTTT
V gene: TRBV27
D gene: .
clone size: .
J gene: TRBJ1-6

CDR3 protein: CASGQLQSDEQFF
CDR3 DNA: TGCGCCAGCGGACAGCTCCAGTCCGATGAGCAGTTCTTC
V gene: TRBV5-1
D gene: .
clone size: .
J gene: TRBJ2-1

CDR3 protein: CASSLGTGGLDEQFF
CDR3 DNA: TGCGCCAGCAGCCTCGGGACAGGGGGCCTCGATGAGCAGTTCTTC
V gene: TRBV5-1
D gene: TRBD1
clone size: few
J gene: TRBJ2-1

CDR3 protein: CASRPDSGLYGYTF
CDR3 DNA: TGTGCCAGCAGGCCCGACAGCGGACTCTATGGCTACACCTTC
V gene: TRBV12-3/TRBV12-4
D gene: .
clone size: few
J gene: TRBJ1-2

CDR3 protein: CSVGRGGYEQYF
CDR3 DNA: TGCAGCGTTGGCCGTGGGGGCTACGAGCAGTACTTC
V gene: TRBV29-1
D gene: .
clone size: few
J gene: TRBJ2-7

CDR3 protein: CASSLGASGSQDTQYF
CDR3 DNA: TGTGCCAGCAGCTTAGGGGCTAGCGGGAGCCAGGATACGCAGTATTTT
V gene: TRBV7-3
D gene: TRBD2
clone size: few
J gene: TRBJ2-3

CDR3 protein: CASSTSGKTGEQFF
CDR3 DNA: TGTGCCAGCAGCACTAGCGGGAAGACCGGTGAGCAGTTCTTC
V gene: TRBV12-3/TRBV12-4
D gene: TRBD2
clone size: few
J gene: TRBJ2-1

CDR3 protein: CASRNGLAATYEQYF
CDR3 DNA: TGCGCCAGCAGAAACGGACTAGCGGCTACCTACGAGCAGTACTTC
V gene: TRBV5-1
D gene: TRBD2
clone size: .
J gene: TRBJ2-7

CDR3 protein: CASSYTLGLYNEQFF
CDR3 DNA: TGTGCCAGCAGCTACACCTTGGGCCTATACAATGAGCAGTTCTTC
V gene: TRBV7-3
D gene: .
clone size: .
J gene: TRBJ2-1

CDR3 protein: CASSTAGTSGYEQYF
CDR3 DNA: TGCGCCAGCAGCACCGCCGGGACTAGCGGCTACGAGCAGTACTTC
V gene: TRBV5-1
D gene: TRBD2
clone size: .
J gene: TRBJ2-7

CDR3 protein: CASSQGTTGLSNSPLHF
CDR3 DNA: TGTGCCAGCAGCCAGGGGACAACTGGTCTGTCTAATTCACCCCTCCACTTT
V gene: TRBV21-1
D gene: .
clone size: .
J gene: TRBJ1-6

CDR3 protein: CASSEEDGGLGGSYNEQFF
CDR3 DNA: TGTGCCAGCAGTGAAGAGGATGGGGGACTAGGGGGCTCCTACAATGAGCAGTTCTTC
V gene: TRBV6-1
D gene: TRBD2
clone size: .
J gene: TRBJ2-1

CDR3 protein: CATSRASGREKTQYF
CDR3 DNA: TGTGCCACCAGTAGGGCTAGCGGGAGGGAAAAGACCCAGTACTTC
V gene: TRBV24-1
D gene: TRBD2
clone size: .
J gene: TRBJ2-5

CDR3 protein: CASTPTGATGQPQHF
CDR3 DNA: TGTGCCAGCACCCCGACAGGGGCCACCGGGCAGCCCCAGCATTTT
V gene: TRBV2
D gene: TRBD1
clone size: .
J gene: TRBJ1-5